Described below is a single T cell receptor beta chain sequence and its context. The data derive from a study of blood T cells in healthy people across ages. Then a second PCR, running about 7 to 11 cycles, was carried out with a sample-barcoded 5' primer and a J-beta primer mix. TCRdb reprocessed the 5' RACE reads with MiXCR, giving one entry per CDR3 protein. The repertoire includes about 1.4 million distinct CDR3 sequences, roughly 59% of them detected once, and 6.7% sits in the top ten. Sequencing was performed on blood. The TCR originated in a man younger than 30 in good health.

In DNA form, the CDR3 reads TGTGCCAGCAGCCGATCAGATCCTCCCTACGAGCAGTACTTC. Translated, it gives CASSRSDPPYEQYF. V gene TRBV14 combines with J gene TRBJ2-7; unclear D gene. V lost 4 bases to trimming and J lost 2 bases, with 12 bases between them. The CDR3 runs to 14 residues. Germline lookup yields CDR1 SGHDN and CDR2 FVKESK.